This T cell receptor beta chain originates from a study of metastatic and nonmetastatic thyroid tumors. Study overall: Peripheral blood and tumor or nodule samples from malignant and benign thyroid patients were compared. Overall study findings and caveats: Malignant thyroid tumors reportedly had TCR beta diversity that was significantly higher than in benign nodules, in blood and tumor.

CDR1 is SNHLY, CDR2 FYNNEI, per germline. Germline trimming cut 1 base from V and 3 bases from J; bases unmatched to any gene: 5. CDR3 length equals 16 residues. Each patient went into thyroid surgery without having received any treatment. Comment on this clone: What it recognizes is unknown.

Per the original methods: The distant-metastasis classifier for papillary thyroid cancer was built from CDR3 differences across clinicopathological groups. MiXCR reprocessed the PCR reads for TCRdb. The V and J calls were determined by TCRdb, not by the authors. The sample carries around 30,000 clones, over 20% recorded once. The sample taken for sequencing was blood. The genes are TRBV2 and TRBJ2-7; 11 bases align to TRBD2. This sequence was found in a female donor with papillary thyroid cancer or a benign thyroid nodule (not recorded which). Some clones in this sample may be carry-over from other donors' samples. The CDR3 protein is CASSEGLAGLGYEQYF. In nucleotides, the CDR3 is TGTGCCAGCAGTGAAGGACTAGCGGGATTGGGCTACGAGCAGTACTTC.